The text below deals with one T cell receptor beta chain. Its antigen is currently unknown. Naive CD8 cells were CD45RO-negative, positively selected for CCR7, excluding terminally differentiated effector memory CD45RA+ cells. The data stem from a study of shared clonotypes between healthy human individuals. Study details: Aged 18 to 49, the donors were two women and a few men.

Study-level results: Donors were few, which limited the genetic and exposure-history diversity represented. Sample collection involved blood only; tissue repertoires are likely different.

Here immunoSEQ multiplex PCR was the method, and the copy in TCRdb shows in-frame clones only, minus some. The top ten clones hold under 2% of a sample with about 2,100,000 clones, more than 85% of them seen once. Germline assignment: CDR1 ENHRY and CDR2 SYGVKD. The CDR3 is 11 amino acids. V was pared by 6 bases and J by 5 bases, with 7 bases between. The origin of this receptor is a young man in good health. Some clones in this sample may be carry-over from other donors' samples. The J gene is TRBJ1-1, the V gene TRBV10-3; no reliable D call. The sample taken for sequencing was naive CD8+ T cells from PBMCs. CDR3 DNA sequence: TGTGCCATCAGGGCGGGTACTGAAGCTTTCTTT. Amino acid sequence: CAIRAGTEAFF.